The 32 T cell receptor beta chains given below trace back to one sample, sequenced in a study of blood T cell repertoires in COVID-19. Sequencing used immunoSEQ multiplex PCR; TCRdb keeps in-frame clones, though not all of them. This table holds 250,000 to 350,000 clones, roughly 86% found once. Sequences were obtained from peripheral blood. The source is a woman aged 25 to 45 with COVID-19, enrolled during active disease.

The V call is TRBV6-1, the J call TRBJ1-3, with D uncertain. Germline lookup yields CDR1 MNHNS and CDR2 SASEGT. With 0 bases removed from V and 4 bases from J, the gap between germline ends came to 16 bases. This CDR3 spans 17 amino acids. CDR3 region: CASSEAASISGGNTIYF. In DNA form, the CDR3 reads TGTGCCAGCAGTGAAGCGGCATCCATCTCGGGGGGAAACACCATATATTTT.

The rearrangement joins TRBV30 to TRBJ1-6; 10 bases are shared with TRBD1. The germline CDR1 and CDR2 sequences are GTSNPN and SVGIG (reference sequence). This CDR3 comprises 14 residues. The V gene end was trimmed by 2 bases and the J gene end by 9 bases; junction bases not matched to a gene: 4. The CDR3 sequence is CAWSKGDRGSPLHF. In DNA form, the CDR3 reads TGTGCCTGGAGTAAGGGGGACAGGGGTTCACCCCTCCACTTT.

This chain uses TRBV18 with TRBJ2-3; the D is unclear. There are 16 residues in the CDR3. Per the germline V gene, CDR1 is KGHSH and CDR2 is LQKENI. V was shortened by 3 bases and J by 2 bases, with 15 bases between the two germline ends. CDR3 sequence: CASSPPRRNHTDTQYF. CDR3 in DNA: TGTGCCAGCTCACCCCCTCGGCGGAATCACACAGATACGCAGTATTTT.

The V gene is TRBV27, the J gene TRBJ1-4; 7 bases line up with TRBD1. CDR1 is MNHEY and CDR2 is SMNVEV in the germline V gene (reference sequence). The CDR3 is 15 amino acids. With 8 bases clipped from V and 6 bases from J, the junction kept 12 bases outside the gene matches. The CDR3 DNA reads TGTGCCAGCGGATGGGTGACAGGGTTTTATGAAAAACTGTTTTTT. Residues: CASGWVTGFYEKLFF.

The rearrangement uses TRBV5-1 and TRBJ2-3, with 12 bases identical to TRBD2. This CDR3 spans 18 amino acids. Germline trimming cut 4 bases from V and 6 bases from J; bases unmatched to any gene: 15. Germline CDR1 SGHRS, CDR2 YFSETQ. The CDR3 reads CASSTHSLLAGGGDTQYF. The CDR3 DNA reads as TGCGCCAGCAGCACTCATTCTTTACTAGCGGGAGGCGGGGATACGCAGTATTTT. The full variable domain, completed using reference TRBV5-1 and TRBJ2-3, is KAGVTQTPRYLIKTRGQQVTLSCSPISGHRSVSWYQQTPGQGLQFLFEYFSETQRNKGNFPGRFSGRQFSNSRSEMNVSTLELGDSALYLCASSTHSLLAGGGDTQYFGPGTRLTVL.

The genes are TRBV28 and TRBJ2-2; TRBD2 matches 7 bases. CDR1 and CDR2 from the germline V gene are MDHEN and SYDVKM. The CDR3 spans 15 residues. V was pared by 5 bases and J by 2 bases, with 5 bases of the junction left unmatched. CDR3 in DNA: TGTGCCAGCAGTACAAGCGGGGCTAACACCGGGGAGCTGTTTTTT. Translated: CASSTSGANTGELFF.

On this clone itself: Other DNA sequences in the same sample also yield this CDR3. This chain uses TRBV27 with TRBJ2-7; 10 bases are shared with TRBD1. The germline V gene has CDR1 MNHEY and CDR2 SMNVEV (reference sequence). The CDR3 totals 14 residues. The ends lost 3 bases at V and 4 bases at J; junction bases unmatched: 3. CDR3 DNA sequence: TGTGCCAGCAGTTTCCTGGGACAGGGGTACGAGCAGTACTTC. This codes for CASSFLGQGYEQYF.

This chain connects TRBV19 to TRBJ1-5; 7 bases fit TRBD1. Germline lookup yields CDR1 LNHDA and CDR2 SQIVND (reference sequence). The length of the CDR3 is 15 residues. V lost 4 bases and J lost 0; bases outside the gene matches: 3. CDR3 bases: TGTGCCAGTAGTAGGGGACAGTTTAGCAATCAGCCCCAGCATTTT. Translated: CASSRGQFSNQPQHF. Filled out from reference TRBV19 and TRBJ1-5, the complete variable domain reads DGGITQSPKYLFRKEGQNVTLSCEQNLNHDAMYWYRQDPGQGLRLIYYSQIVNDFQKGDIAEGYSVSREKKESFPLTVTSAQKNPTAFYLCASSRGQFSNQPQHFGDGTRLSIL.

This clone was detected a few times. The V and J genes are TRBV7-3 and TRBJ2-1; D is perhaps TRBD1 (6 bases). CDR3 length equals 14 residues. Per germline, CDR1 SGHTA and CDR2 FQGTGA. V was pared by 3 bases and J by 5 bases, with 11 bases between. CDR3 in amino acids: CASSFDQGNNEQFF. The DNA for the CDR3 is TGTGCCAGCAGCTTCGACCAGGGGAACAATGAGCAGTTCTTC.

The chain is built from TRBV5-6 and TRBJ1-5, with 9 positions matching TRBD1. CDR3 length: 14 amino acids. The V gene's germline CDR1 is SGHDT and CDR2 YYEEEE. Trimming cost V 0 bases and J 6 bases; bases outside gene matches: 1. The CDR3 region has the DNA TGTGCCAGCAGCTTGGGGACAGGGGTTCAGCCCCAGCATTTT. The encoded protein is CASSLGTGVQPQHF. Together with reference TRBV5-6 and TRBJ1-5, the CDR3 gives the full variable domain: DAGVTQSPTHLIKTRGQQVTLRCSPKSGHDTVSWYQQALGQGPQFIFQYYEEEERQRGNFPDRFSGHQFPNYSSELNVNALLLGDSALYLCASSLGTGVQPQHFGDGTRLSIL.

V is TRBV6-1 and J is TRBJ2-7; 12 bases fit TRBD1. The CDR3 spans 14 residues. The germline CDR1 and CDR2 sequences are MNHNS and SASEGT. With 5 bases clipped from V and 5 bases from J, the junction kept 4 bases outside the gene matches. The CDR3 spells CASSPGQGANEQYF. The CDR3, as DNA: TGTGCCAGCAGTCCGGGACAGGGGGCCAACGAGCAGTACTTC.

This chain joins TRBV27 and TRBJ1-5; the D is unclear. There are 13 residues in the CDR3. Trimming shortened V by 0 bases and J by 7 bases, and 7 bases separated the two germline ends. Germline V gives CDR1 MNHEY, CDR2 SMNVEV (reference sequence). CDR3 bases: TGTGCCAGCAGTTTATCCCTTTCCCAGCCCCAGCATTTT. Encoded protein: CASSLSLSQPQHF.

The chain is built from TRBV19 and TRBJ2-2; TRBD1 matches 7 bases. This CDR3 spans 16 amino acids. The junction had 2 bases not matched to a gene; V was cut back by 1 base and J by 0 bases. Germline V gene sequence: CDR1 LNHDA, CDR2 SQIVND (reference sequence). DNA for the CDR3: TGTGCCAGTAGTATAGGGACAGGACCGAACACCGGGGAGCTGTTTTTT. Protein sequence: CASSIGTGPNTGELFF.

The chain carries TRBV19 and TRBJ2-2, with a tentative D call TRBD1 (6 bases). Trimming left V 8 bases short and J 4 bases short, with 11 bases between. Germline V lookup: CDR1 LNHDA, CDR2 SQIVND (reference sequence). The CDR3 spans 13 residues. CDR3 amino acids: CASLNRVTGELFF. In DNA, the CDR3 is TGTGCCAGTTTGAACAGGGTCACCGGGGAGCTGTTTTTT.

CDR3 DNA sequence: TGTGCCAGCAGCGTACAGGGGGGATTCTACAATGAGCAGTTCTTC. Translated: CASSVQGGFYNEQFF. This chain uses TRBV9 with TRBJ2-1; weak D call: TRBD1 (7 bases). Germline-derived CDR1 and CDR2 are SGDLS and YYNGEE. Trimming stripped 1 base from V and 3 bases from J, with 11 bases between. The CDR3 is 15 amino acids.

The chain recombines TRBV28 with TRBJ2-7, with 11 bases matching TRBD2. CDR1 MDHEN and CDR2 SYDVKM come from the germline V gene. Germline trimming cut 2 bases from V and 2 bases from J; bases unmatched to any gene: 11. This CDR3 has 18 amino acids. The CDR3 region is CASSLAGKLAGETYEQYF. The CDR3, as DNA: TGTGCCAGCAGTTTAGCGGGAAAACTAGCGGGGGAGACCTACGAGCAGTACTTC.

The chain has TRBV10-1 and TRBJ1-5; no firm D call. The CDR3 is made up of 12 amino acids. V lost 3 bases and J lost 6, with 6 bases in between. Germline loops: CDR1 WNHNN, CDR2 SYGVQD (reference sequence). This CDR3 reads CASSDQVQPQHF. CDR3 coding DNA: TGCGCCAGCAGTGACCAGGTTCAGCCCCAGCATTTT.

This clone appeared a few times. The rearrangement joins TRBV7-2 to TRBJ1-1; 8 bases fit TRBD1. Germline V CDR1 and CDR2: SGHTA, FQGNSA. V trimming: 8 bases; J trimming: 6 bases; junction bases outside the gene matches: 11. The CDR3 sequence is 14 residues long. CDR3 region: CASLSGQVEPEAFF. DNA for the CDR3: TGTGCCAGCTTATCGGGACAGGTCGAACCTGAAGCTTTCTTT.

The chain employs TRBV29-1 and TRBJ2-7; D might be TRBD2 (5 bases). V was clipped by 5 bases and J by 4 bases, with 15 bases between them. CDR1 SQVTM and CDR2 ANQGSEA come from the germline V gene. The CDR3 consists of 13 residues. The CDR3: CSVLADPSYEQYF. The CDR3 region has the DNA TGCAGCGTTCTAGCAGATCCGTCTTACGAGCAGTACTTC.

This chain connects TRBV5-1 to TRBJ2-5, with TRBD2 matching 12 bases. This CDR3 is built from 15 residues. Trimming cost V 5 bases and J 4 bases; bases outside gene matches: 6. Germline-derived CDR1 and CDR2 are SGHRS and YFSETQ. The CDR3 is CASSKSSGRAETQYF. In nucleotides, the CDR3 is TGCGCCAGCAGTAAATCTAGCGGGAGGGCAGAGACCCAGTACTTC.

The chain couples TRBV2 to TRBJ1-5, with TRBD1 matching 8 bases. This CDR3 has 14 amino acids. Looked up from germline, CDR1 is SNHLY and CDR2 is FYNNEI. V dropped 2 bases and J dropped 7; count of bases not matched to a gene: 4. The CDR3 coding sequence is TGTGCCAGCAGTGAACAGGGGGCACGACAGCCCCAGCATTTT. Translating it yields CASSEQGARQPQHF.

CDR3 bases: TGTGCCAGTAGTATAAGCGGGAGATGGGAGACCCAGTACTTC. Translation gives CASSISGRWETQYF. The chain has TRBV19 and TRBJ2-5, with 8 bases aligning to TRBD2. The germline V gene has CDR1 LNHDA and CDR2 SQIVND (reference sequence). V shed 2 bases and J 5 bases; nucleotides not matched to a gene: 4. The CDR3 loop spans 14 amino acids.

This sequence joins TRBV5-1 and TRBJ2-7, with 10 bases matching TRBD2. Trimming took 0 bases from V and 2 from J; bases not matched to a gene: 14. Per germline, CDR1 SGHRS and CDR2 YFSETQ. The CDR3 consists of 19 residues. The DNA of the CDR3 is TGCGCCAGCAGCTTGGTGGCCCAGGCTAGCGGGAGCCCCCCCTACGAGCAGTACTTC. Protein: CASSLVAQASGSPPYEQYF.

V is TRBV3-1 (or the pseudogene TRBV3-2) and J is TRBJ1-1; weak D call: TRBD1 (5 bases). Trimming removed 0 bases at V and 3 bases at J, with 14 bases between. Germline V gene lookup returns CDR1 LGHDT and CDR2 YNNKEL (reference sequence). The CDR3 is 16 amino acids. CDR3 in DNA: TGTGCCAGCAGCCAAGATCCCGGACAACGTTACACTGAAGCTTTCTTT. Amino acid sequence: CASSQDPGQRYTEAFF.

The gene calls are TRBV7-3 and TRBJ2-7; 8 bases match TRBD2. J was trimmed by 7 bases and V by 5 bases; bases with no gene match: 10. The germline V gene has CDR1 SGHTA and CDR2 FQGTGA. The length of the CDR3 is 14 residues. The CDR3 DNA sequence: TGTGCCAGCAGCCCGGGGACCGCGGGGGGTGAGCAGTACTTC. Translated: CASSPGTAGGEQYF.

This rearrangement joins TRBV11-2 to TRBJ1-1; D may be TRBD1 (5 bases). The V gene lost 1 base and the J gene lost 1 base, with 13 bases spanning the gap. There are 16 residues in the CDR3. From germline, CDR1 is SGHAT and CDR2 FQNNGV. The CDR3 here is CASSLGVGGRNTEAFF. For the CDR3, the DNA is TGTGCCAGCAGCTTAGGGGTGGGGGGAAGGAACACTGAAGCTTTCTTT.

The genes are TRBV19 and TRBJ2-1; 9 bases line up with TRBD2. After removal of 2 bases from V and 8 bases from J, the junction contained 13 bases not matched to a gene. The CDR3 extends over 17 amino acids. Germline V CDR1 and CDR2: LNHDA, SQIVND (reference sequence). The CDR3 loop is CASSISPVSGRGHEQFF. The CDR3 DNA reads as TGTGCCAGTAGTATAAGCCCTGTTAGCGGGAGAGGCCATGAGCAGTTCTTC.

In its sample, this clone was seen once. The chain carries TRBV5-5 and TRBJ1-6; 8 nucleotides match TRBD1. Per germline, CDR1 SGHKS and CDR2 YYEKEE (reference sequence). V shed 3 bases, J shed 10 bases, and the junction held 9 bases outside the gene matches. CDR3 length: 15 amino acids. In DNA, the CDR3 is TGTGCCAGCAGCTGGACAGGGACCCCCCCGTCACCCCTCCACTTT. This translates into CASSWTGTPPSPLHF.

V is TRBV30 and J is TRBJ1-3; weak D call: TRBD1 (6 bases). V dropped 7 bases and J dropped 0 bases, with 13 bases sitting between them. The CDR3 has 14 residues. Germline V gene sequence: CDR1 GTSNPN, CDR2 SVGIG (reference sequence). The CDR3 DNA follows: TGTGCCTTAGCTGACAGGAGCTCTGGAAACACCATATATTTT. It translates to CALADRSSGNTIYF.

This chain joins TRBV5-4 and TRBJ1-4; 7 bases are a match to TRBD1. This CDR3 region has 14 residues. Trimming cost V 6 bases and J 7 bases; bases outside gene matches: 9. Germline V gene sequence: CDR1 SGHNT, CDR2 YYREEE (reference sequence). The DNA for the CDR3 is TGTGCCAGCAACCCGACAGGGAGGCGTGAAAAACTGTTTTTT. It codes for CASNPTGRREKLFF.

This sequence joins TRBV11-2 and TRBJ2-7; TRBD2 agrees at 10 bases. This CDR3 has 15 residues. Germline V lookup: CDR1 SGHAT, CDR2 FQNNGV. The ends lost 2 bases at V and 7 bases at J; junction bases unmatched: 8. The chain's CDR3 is CASSLFTSGMREQYF. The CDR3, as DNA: TGTGCCAGCAGCTTATTCACTAGCGGGATGAGGGAGCAGTACTTC.

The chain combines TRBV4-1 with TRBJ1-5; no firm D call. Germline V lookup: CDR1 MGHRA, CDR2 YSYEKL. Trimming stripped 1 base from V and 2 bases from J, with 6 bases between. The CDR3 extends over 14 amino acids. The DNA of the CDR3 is TGCGCCAGCAGCCAAGCGGAGGGCAATCAGCCCCAGCATTTT. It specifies CASSQAEGNQPQHF.